This TCR beta chain was recovered during a study of blood T cell repertoires in COVID-19. Study-level background: Acute and convalescent COVID-19 samples came from the United States, Italy and Spain. T cells, B-cell-depleted T cells, or PBMCs supplied cDNA or gDNA.

Looked up from germline, CDR1 is LNHDA and CDR2 is SQIVND (reference sequence). This CDR3 spans 14 amino acids. V was shortened by 7 bases and J by 4 bases, with 11 bases between the two germline ends. Study processing details: Nucleated cell counts were estimated from reference gene primer amplification. Repertoires were generated with immunoSEQ multiplex PCR, while TCRdb's copy carries only in-frame clones and drops some. V and J calls and clone size come straight from that table; D and trimming were deduced from the DNA. The sample lists fewer than 85,000 clones, about 90% occurring once. The sequenced sample consisted of peripheral blood. This chain connects TRBV19 to TRBJ2-6, with no clear D. The sequence was collected from a man aged 45-60 years with active COVID-19. This CDR3 is CASKSQAGANVLTF. CDR3 nucleotides: TGTGCCAGTAAAAGTCAGGCCGGGGCCAACGTCCTGACTTTC.